This T cell receptor (beta chain) was profiled in a study of T-cell reconstitution after alpha-beta-depleted transplantation in children. V was shortened by 0 bases and J by 8 bases, with 7 bases between the two germline ends. The CDR3 consists of 12 residues. Looked up from germline, CDR1 is GTSNPN and CDR2 is SVGIG (reference sequence). This clonotype was observed at least ten times. Molecular barcoding with unique molecular identifiers was used for the TCRbeta library. One entry per CDR3 protein, called by TCRdb with MiXCR from the PCR reads. The sample lists approximately 91,000 distinct CDR3 sequences, roughly 8% occurring once.

The chain couples TRBV30 to TRBJ1-4; D not resolved. Sequences were derived from PBMCs from the stem cell graft donor, sampled from the stem cell graft. The origin of this receptor is a human donor who donated a stem cell graft to a child with congenital amegakaryocytic thrombocytopenia. This chain's CDR3 is CAWSVLREKLFF. CDR3 in DNA: TGTGCCTGGAGTGTTCTTCGAGAAAAACTGTTTTTT.